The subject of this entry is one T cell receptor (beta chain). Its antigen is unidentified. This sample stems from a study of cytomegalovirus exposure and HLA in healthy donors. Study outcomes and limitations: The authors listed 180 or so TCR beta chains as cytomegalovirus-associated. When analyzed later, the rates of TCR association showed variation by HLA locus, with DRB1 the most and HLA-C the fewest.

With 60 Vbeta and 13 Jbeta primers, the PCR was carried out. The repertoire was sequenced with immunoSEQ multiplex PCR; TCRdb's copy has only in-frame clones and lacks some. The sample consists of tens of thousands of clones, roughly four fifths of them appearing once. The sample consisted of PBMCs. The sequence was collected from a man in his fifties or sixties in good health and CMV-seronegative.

CDR3 nucleotides: TGTGCCAGCAGCGCGCGGGACCCGACGACGAGCTCTGGAAACACCATATATTTT. Its translation: CASSARDPTTSSGNTIYF. V usage is TRBV9 and J usage is TRBJ1-3; weak D call: TRBD1 (5 bases). The CDR3 covers 18 residues. Trimming pared 3 bases from V and 0 bases from J, leaving 19 bases between. In germline, CDR1 is SGDLS, CDR2 YYNGEE.